The rows below give T cell receptor beta chains drawn from one sample of a study of patients and donors after allogeneic stem cell transplantation. From the RT-PCR reads, TCRdb called clonotypes with MiXCR, one entry per CDR3 protein. The sample lists roughly 230,000 distinct CDR3 sequences, 13% to 15% occurring once. Sequenced: blood, either unsorted or a sorted T cell fraction (not recorded which). The receptors were gathered from a human donor who was either an allogeneic HSCT recipient or a stem cell or donor lymphocyte infusion donor (not recorded which). It is not recorded whose cells these are; they may come from a transplant donor. The CDR3 runs from the conserved cysteine through the conserved F or W. The D gene is left open where the match is weak. For some rows the clone size is stated as once, few or many, or as a class when expanded; others skip it.

>-|TRBV14|-|TRBJ1-2
TGTGCCAGCAGCCCTTTGACTGGCTATGGCTACACCTTC
CASSPLTGYGYTF
>-|TRBV7-2|-|TRBJ2-7
TGTGCCAGCAGCTTAAGCCACGGGAGTCCCTACGAGCAGTACTTC
CASSLSHGSPYEQYF
>-|TRBV2|-|TRBJ2-1
TGTGCCAGCAGTGAACACAATGAGCAGTTCTTC
CASSEHNEQFF
>-|TRBV18|TRBD2|TRBJ2-1
TGTGCCAGCTCACCACCGACGACGGGGGGAGCCAATGAGCAGTTCTTC
CASSPPTTGGANEQFF
>few|TRBV2|-|TRBJ1-5
TGTGCCAGCAGCGACCCTGGACTTCGGGATCAGCCCCAGCATTTT
CASSDPGLRDQPQHF
>-|TRBV3-1|TRBD2|TRBJ2-5
TGTGCCAGCAGCGTCGCGGCTAGCGGCCGGAGAGGGACCCAGTACTTC
CASSVAASGRRGTQYF
>many|TRBV27|-|TRBJ2-3
TGTGCCAGCAGTTCCAAGACGAAGCGGAGGTCGCAGTATTTT
CASSSKTKRRSQYF
>-|TRBV13|-|TRBJ2-7
TGTGCCAGCAGCCGTAAACAGGGATACGAGCAGTACTTC
CASSRKQGYEQYF
>few|TRBV6-1|-|TRBJ2-5
TGTGCCAGCAGCGAGGGGGGGCGTTGGGAGACCCAGTACTTC
CASSEGGRWETQYF
>many|TRBV4-3|-|TRBJ2-5
TGCGCCAGCAGCCAATTGGCGGACTCACAAGAGACCCAGTACTTC
CASSQLADSQETQYF
>many|TRBV12-3/TRBV12-4|TRBD2|TRBJ2-1
TGTGCCAGCAGTTCTCGACTAGCGGGGGGGCCTATCGATGAGCAGTTCTTC
CASSSRLAGGPIDEQFF
>-|TRBV4-3|-|TRBJ2-2
TGCGCCAGCAGCCACGGTATAAGGGGGGGTTCGGCCACCGGGGAGCTGTTTTTT
CASSHGIRGGSATGELFF
>few|TRBV2|TRBD1|TRBJ2-7
TGTGCCAGCAGAGATGGGACAGGCCTGAGCTACGAGCAGTACTTC
CASRDGTGLSYEQYF
>many|TRBV7-9|-|TRBJ1-3
TGTGCCAGCAGCTTAGTTGGGGCCTCTGGAAACACCATATATTTT
CASSLVGASGNTIYF
>few|TRBV19|TRBD1|TRBJ2-3
TGTGCCAGTAGTATGATGGGACAGAGCACAGATACGCAGTATTTT
CASSMMGQSTDTQYF
>many|TRBV20-1|-|TRBJ1-2
TGCAGTGCTAGAGAGCCTACGCTTGGTTCTCTTAACTATGGCTACACCTTC
CSAREPTLGSLNYGYTF
>-|TRBV3-1|-|TRBJ1-6
TGTGCCAGCAGCCAAGAGATGGGGGGCTCTGTTCATTCACCCCTCCACTTT
CASSQEMGGSVHSPLHF
>many|TRBV12-3/TRBV12-4|-|TRBJ1-1
TGTGCCAGCAGTTTCCCCGGGAGGAACACTGAAGCTTTCTTT
CASSFPGRNTEAFF
>-|TRBV5-6|TRBD2|TRBJ2-7
TGTGCCAGCAGTTGGGGGGGGACTAGCGGATCAGGGCAGTACTTC
CASSWGGTSGSGQYF